What follows is one T cell receptor beta chain and its context. These data come from a study of T-cell memory formation after mild COVID-19. In TCRdb, the 5' RACE reads were re-called with MiXCR into one record per CDR3 protein. This sample has 470,000 or so distinct CDR3 sequences, with 20% found just once. The CDR3 spans 13 residues. CDR1 and CDR2 from the germline V gene are DFQATT and SNEGSKA (reference sequence). V was trimmed by 5 bases and J by 2 bases, leaving 12 bases between them. Sample: PBMCs or a T cell subset sorted from them (not recorded which). The V and J genes are TRBV20-1 and TRBJ1-2; D is undetermined. The sequence came from an adult woman who had mild COVID-19 (a few samples of this study predate the infection). Cell type and time point are not known. DNA for the CDR3: TGCAGTGCTCAAACCACAGCAAACTATGGCTACACCTTC. Translating it yields CSAQTTANYGYTF.